This entry is about one T cell receptor (beta chain). The data belong to a study of blood T cell repertoires in COVID-19. Sequenced by immunoSEQ multiplex PCR; TCRdb stores in-frame clones only, minus some. The sample lists hundreds of thousands of clones; around 90% were seen once. CDR3 length: 15 amino acids. Germline loops: CDR1 MNHEY, CDR2 SMNVEV (reference sequence). V lost 4 bases, J lost 5 bases, and 14 bases lay in between. The J gene is TRBJ1-4, the V gene TRBV27; D gene unclear. This sequence originates from a woman aged 30 to 39 who had recovered from COVID-19. The sequenced material came from PBMCs or T cells enriched from blood (not recorded which). The CDR3: CASSYNRVLNEKLFF. CDR3 nucleotides: TGTGCCAGCAGTTACAACCGGGTCTTAAATGAAAAACTGTTTTTT.